A selection of T cell receptor beta chains follows, all from one sample in a study of blood T cell repertoires in COVID-19. The table came from immunoSEQ multiplex PCR; TCRdb's copy has only in-frame clones and leaves some out. Seen here are approximately 72,000 clones, over 65% observed once, and the top ten hold 15% to 20%. Sequencing was carried out using peripheral blood. Receptor source: a woman aged 80 or older with acute or convalescent COVID-19. CDR3s include the opening cysteine and the closing phenylalanine or tryptophan. The order of the fields is J gene, clone size, D gene, V gene, CDR3 DNA, CDR3 protein. A D gene is named only where the DNA matches it firmly. The size of a clone is reported for some rows only, either as once, few or many, or as a class for expanded clones.

>TRBJ2-1|NA|NA|TRBV11-2
TGTGCCAGCAGCTTAGATCGAACTAGCTATGAGCAGTTCTTC
CASSLDRTSYEQFF
>TRBJ2-1|NA|TRBD2|TRBV19
TGTGCCAGTAGTCTATTGAAAAGCGGGGGGTCCTACAATGAGCAGTTCTTC
CASSLLKSGGSYNEQFF
>TRBJ2-2|NA|NA|TRBV9
TGTGCCAGCAGCGTAGATCCGGGAGCGGCCGGGGAGCTGTTTTTT
CASSVDPGAAGELFF
>TRBJ1-2|once|NA|TRBV4-2
TGTGCCAGCAGCCAAGATCACCTGGGGGAGGGGTATGGCTACACCTTC
CASSQDHLGEGYGYTF
>TRBJ1-3|NA|NA|TRBV7-8
TGTGCCAGCAGCTTAAATCCGGGGTACGCTGGAAACACCATATATTTT
CASSLNPGYAGNTIYF
>TRBJ2-2|NA|NA|TRBV5-1
TGCGCCAGCAGCTCCTATAGTCAGGACACCGGGGAGCTGTTTTTT
CASSSYSQDTGELFF
>TRBJ1-2|NA|NA|TRBV11-3
TGTGCCAGCAGCTTAACCGCGTATGGCTACACCTTC
CASSLTAYGYTF
>TRBJ2-5|NA|TRBD2|TRBV27
TGTGCCAGCAGTTTTCAGGGACTACAAGAGACCCAGTACTTC
CASSFQGLQETQYF
>TRBJ1-2|NA|NA|TRBV24-1
TGTGCCACCAGTGGGAGGGGACGGGAGTATGGCTACACCTTC
CATSGRGREYGYTF
>TRBJ2-1|few|NA|TRBV6-5
TGTGCCAGCACCCGGATCAGGGGTTGGGGTGAGCAGTTCTTC
CASTRIRGWGEQFF
>TRBJ2-7|NA|NA|TRBV2
TGTGCCAGCAGGGAGGACAGTAAAAGCTCCTACGAGCAGTACTTC
CASREDSKSSYEQYF
>TRBJ2-4|NA|TRBD1|TRBV25-1
TGTGCCAGCAGCCAAGACAGGGTTGGCATTCAGTACTTC
CASSQDRVGIQYF
>TRBJ1-1|NA|NA|TRBV19
TGTGCCAGTAGTACCACAGGGAAGAACACTGAAGCTTTCTTT
CASSTTGKNTEAFF
>TRBJ1-3|NA|TRBD1|TRBV3-1/TRBV3-2
TGTGCCAGCAGCCAACAGGGGGCTGGAGGAAACACCATATATTTT
CASSQQGAGGNTIYF
>TRBJ2-2|NA|TRBD1|TRBV7-3
TGTGCCAGCAGCAACACACCCGACAGGGCCGGGGAGCTGTTTTTT
CASSNTPDRAGELFF
>TRBJ2-5|few|NA|TRBV5-1
TGCGCCAGCAGGGAGGGAGTGGGGACCCAGTACTTC
CASREGVGTQYF
>TRBJ2-3|NA|NA|TRBV18
TGTGCCAGCTCACCGAAAGTACAGGGCAGTTCATACTACACAGATACGCAGTATTTT
CASSPKVQGSSYYTDTQYF
>TRBJ1-2|NA|NA|TRBV2
TGTGCCAGCAGTATCCAGGGATATGGCTATGGCTACACCTTC
CASSIQGYGYGYTF
>TRBJ1-3|NA|NA|TRBV29-1
TGCAGCGTTGAAGATAGTAGAGGGGGAAACACCATATATTTT
CSVEDSRGGNTIYF
>TRBJ2-5|NA|TRBD1|TRBV7-2
TGTGCCAGCAGCTTAGGACAGGGGGCAGAGACCCAGTACTTC
CASSLGQGAETQYF
>TRBJ2-3|once|NA|TRBV7-2
TGTGCCAGCAGCTTTACACCCGATACGCAGTATTTT
CASSFTPDTQYF
>TRBJ1-1|NA|NA|TRBV12-3/TRBV12-4
TGTGCCAGCAGTCACCGGACGGGGGGAGCTTTCTTT
CASSHRTGGAFF
>TRBJ1-5|NA|TRBD1|TRBV29-1
TGCAGCGTTAAAGGGGGCGGTCAGCCCCAGCATTTT
CSVKGGGQPQHF
>TRBJ2-7|NA|TRBD1|TRBV11-2
TGTGCCAGCAGACAGACCGCCGGGACAGCCTCCTACGAGCAGTACTTC
CASRQTAGTASYEQYF
>TRBJ1-1|NA|TRBD1|TRBV9
TGTGCCAGCAGCTCTCCCAAGGGGGACAGGGCGAACACTGAAGCTTTCTTT
CASSSPKGDRANTEAFF
>TRBJ2-7|NA|TRBD2|TRBV27
TGTGCCAGCAGTGCCCGGACTAGCGGGAACTCCTACGAGCAGTACTTC
CASSARTSGNSYEQYF
>TRBJ1-1|few|NA|TRBV9
TGTGCCAGCAGCGTCGGACATGGTGGCTCTGAAGCTTTCTTT
CASSVGHGGSEAFF
>TRBJ2-1|NA|NA|TRBV3-1/TRBV3-2
TGTGCCAGCAGAAACAGGGTCCAGAACTACAATGAGCAGTTCTTC
CASRNRVQNYNEQFF
>TRBJ2-5|NA|TRBD2|TRBV29-1
TGCAGCGTTTCTCGGGAGGGCGGGGAGACCCAGTACTTC
CSVSREGGETQYF
>TRBJ2-1|NA|TRBD1|TRBV12-5
TGTGCTAGTGGTTTGGTACTAGGGCAGGGGGTCTTCTATGAGCAGTTCTTC
CASGLVLGQGVFYEQFF
>TRBJ1-3|NA|NA|TRBV3-1/TRBV3-2
TGTGCCAGCAGCCAAGGTCTCTCTGGAAACACCATATATTTT
CASSQGLSGNTIYF
>TRBJ2-5|once|NA|TRBV11-3
TGTGCCAGCAGACAACAGGGCCTAGGCGTGGAGACCCAGTACTTC
CASRQQGLGVETQYF
>TRBJ2-3|NA|TRBD2|TRBV10-2
TGCGCCAGCAGTGTTGGGATGACTAGCGGGGCCACAGATACGCAGTATTTT
CASSVGMTSGATDTQYF
>TRBJ1-4|NA|NA|TRBV10-3
TGTGCCATCAGTACAGAGACAAATGAAAAACTGTTTTTT
CAISTETNEKLFF
>TRBJ2-7|NA|NA|TRBV12-3/TRBV12-4
TGTGCCAGCAGTTGGGGACTTAGCTACGAGCAGTACTTC
CASSWGLSYEQYF
>TRBJ2-1|NA|TRBD2|TRBV6-5
TGTGCCAGCGGCGTAGCGGGAGGAGTCAATGAGCAGTTCTTC
CASGVAGGVNEQFF
>TRBJ1-5|NA|NA|TRBV24-1
TGTGCCACCAGTGATCATAGCAATCAGCCCCAGCATTTT
CATSDHSNQPQHF
>TRBJ2-3|NA|NA|TRBV15
TGTGCCACCAGCAGAGGTACAGGGCCAGATACGCAGTATTTT
CATSRGTGPDTQYF
>TRBJ1-5|NA|NA|TRBV27
TGTGCCAGCAGCCCTTCGCGAGGCAATCAGCCCCAGCATTTT
CASSPSRGNQPQHF
>TRBJ1-5|NA|NA|TRBV7-8
TGTGCCAGCAGCTTAACCAGGGTGGATCAGCCCCAGCATTTT
CASSLTRVDQPQHF
>TRBJ2-7|NA|TRBD2|TRBV19
TGTGCCAGTAGCCAAGGACTAGCGGGGGTCTACGAGCAGTACTTC
CASSQGLAGVYEQYF
>TRBJ1-3|once|NA|TRBV5-1
TGCGCCAGCAGCCCGGCGGGGACTGGCTCTGGAAACACCATATATTTT
CASSPAGTGSGNTIYF
>TRBJ2-7|NA|TRBD2|TRBV27
TGTGCCAGCAGTTTGAGGCTAGCGGCCTTCTACGAGCAGTACTTC
CASSLRLAAFYEQYF
>TRBJ2-1|NA|TRBD2|TRBV2
TGTGCCAGCAGTGAGGTCCTCGGGACTAGCGGGGGAGTGAGCTCCTACAATGAGCAGTTCTTC
CASSEVLGTSGGVSSYNEQFF